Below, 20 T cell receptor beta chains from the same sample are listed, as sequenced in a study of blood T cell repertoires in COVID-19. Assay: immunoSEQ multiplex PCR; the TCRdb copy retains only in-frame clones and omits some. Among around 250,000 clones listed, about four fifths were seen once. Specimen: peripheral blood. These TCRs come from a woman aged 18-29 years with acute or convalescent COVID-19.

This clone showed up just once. CDR3 sequence: CASSLLGTSGNYEQYF. The CDR3 coding sequence is TGTGCCAGCAGTTTACTTGGGACTAGCGGGAACTACGAGCAGTACTTC. The chain couples TRBV28 to TRBJ2-7; TRBD2 aligns across 13 bases. CDR1 is MDHEN and CDR2 is SYDVKM in the germline V gene. The J segment lost 3 bases and the V segment lost 2 bases, leaving 4 bases of the junction unmatched. CDR3 length equals 16 residues.

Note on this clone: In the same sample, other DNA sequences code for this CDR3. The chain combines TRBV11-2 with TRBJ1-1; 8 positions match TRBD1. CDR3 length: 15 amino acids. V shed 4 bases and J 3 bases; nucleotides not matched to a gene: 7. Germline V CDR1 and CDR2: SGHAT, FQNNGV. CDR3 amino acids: CASSSSDRGDTEAFF. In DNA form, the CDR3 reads TGTGCCAGCAGCTCCTCAGACAGGGGCGACACTGAAGCTTTCTTT.

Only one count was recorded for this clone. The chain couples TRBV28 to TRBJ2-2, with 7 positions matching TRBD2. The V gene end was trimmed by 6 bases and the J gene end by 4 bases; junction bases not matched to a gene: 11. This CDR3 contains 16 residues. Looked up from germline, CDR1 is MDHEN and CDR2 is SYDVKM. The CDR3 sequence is CASSSTSARGTGELFF. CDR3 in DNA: TGTGCCAGCAGCTCTACTAGCGCTAGGGGCACCGGGGAGCTGTTTTTT.

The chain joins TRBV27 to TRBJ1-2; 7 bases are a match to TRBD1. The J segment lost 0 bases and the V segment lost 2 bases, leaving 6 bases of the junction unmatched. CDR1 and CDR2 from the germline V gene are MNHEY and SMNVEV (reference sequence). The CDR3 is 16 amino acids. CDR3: CASSLKGQTTNYGYTF. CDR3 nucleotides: TGTGCCAGCAGTTTAAAGGGACAGACCACTAACTATGGCTACACCTTC.

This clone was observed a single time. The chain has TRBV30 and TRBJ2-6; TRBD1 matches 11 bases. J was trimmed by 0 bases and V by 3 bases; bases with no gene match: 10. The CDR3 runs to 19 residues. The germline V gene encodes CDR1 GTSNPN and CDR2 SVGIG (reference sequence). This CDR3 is CAWRGTGGRLFSGANVLTF. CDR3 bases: TGTGCCTGGAGGGGGACAGGGGGACGACTATTCTCTGGGGCCAACGTCCTGACTTTC.

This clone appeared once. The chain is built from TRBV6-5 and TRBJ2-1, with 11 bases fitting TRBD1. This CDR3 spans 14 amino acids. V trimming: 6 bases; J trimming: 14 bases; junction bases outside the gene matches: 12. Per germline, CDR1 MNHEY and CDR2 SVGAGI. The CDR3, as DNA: TGTGCCAGCAGCCTAGACGGACAGGGGGCTGGGAAGTTCTTC. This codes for CASSLDGQGAGKFF.

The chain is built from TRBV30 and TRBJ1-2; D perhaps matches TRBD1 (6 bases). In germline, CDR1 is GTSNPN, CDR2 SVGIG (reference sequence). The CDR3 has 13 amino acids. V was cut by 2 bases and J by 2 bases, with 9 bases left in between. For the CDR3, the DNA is TGTGCCTGGAGTCTAACAGGGAACTATGGCTACACCTTC. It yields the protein CAWSLTGNYGYTF. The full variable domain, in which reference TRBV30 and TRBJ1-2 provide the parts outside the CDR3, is SQTIHQWPATLVQPVGSPLSLECTVEGTSNPNLYWYRQAAGRGLQLLFYSVGIGQISSEVPQNLSASRPQDRQFILSSKKLLLSDSGFYLCAWSLTGNYGYTFGSGTRLTVV.

CDR3 region: CASSQIGETQYF. The CDR3 coding sequence is TGTGCCAGCAGCCAGATCGGAGAGACCCAGTACTTC. The chain recombines TRBV3-1 (or the pseudogene TRBV3-2) with TRBJ2-5, with unresolved D. Looked up from germline, CDR1 is LGHDT and CDR2 is YNNKEL (reference sequence). Trimming stripped 3 bases from V and 4 bases from J, with 6 bases between. CDR3 size: 12 residues.

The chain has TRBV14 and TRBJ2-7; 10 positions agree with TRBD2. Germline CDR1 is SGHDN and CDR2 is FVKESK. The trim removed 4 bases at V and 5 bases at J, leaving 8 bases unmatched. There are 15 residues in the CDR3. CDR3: CASSPPSGSFNEQYF. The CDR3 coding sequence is TGTGCCAGCAGCCCACCTAGCGGGAGTTTCAACGAGCAGTACTTC.

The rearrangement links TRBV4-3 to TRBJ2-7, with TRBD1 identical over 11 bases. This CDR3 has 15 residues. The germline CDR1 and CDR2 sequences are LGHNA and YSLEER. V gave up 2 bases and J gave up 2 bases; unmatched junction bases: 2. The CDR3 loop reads CASSQSGQGAYEQYF. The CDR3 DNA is TGCGCCAGCAGCCAATCGGGACAGGGGGCCTACGAGCAGTACTTC.

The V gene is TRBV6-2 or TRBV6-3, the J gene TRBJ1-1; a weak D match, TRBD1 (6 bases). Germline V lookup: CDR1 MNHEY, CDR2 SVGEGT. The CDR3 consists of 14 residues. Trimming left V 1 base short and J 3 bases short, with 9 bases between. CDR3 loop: CASSYLPGDTEAFF. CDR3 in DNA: TGTGCCAGCAGTTACTTGCCAGGGGACACTGAAGCTTTCTTT.

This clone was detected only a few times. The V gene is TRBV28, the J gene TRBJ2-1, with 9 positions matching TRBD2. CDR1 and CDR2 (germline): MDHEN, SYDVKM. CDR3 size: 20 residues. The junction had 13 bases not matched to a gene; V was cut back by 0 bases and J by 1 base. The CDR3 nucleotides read TGTGCCAGCAGTTTATGGGCAGCGGGAGGTTTTCGGGGGTCCTACAATGAGCAGTTCTTC. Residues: CASSLWAAGGFRGSYNEQFF.

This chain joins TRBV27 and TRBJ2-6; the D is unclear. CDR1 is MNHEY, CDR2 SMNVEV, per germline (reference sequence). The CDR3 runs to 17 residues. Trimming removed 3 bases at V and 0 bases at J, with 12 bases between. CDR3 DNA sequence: TGTGCCAGCAGTTTGATGCCTTTCGGCTCTGGGGCCAACGTCCTGACTTTC. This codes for CASSLMPFGSGANVLTF.

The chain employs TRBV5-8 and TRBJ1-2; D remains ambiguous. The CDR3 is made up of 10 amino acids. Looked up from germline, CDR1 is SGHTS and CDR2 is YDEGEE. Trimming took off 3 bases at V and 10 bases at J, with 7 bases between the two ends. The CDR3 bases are TGTGCCAGCAGCTGGGCTCCCTACACCTTC. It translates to CASSWAPYTF. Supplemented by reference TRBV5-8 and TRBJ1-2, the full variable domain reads EAGVTQSPTHLIKTRGQQATLRCSPISGHTSVYWYQQALGLGLQFLLWYDEGEERNRGNFPPRFSGRQFPNYSSELNVNALELEDSALYLCASSWAPYTFGSGTRLTVV.

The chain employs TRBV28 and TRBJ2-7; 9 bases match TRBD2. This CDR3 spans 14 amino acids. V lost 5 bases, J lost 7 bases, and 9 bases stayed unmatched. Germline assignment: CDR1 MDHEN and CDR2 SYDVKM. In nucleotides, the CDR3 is TGTGCCAGCAGTATAGCGGGAGTTTTCGTGGAGCAGTACTTC. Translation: CASSIAGVFVEQYF.

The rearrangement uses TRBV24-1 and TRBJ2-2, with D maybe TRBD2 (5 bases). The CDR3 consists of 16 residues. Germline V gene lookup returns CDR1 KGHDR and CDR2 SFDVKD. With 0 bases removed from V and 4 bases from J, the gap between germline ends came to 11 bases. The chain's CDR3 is CATSDLQGLRTGELFF. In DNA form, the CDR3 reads TGTGCCACCAGTGATTTGCAAGGACTGCGCACCGGGGAGCTGTTTTTT.

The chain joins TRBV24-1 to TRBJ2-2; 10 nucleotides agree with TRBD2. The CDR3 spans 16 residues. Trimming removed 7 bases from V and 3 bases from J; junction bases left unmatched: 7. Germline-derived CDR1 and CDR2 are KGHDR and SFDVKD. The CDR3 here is CATSGVAGGHTGELFF. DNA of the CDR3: TGTGCCACCAGCGGAGTAGCGGGAGGACACACCGGGGAGCTGTTTTTT.

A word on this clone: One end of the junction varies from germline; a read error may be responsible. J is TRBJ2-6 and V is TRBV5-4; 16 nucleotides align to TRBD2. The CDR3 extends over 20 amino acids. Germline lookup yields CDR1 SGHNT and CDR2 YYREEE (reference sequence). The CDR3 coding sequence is TGTGCCAGCAGCATATCCGGGACTAGCGGGAGGGCCTCTCGGGCCAACGTCCTGACTTTC. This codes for CASSISGTSGRASRANVLTF. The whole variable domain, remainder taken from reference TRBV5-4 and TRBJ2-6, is ETGVTQSPTHLIKTRGQQVTLRCSSQSGHNTVSWYQQALGQGPQFIFQYYREEENGRGNFPPRFSGLQFPNYSSELNVNALELDDSALYLCASSISGTSGRASRANVLTFGAGSRLTVL.

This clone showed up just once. CDR3 in DNA: TGTGCCAGCAGCTTGGGACACTCAACAACTAATGAAAAACTGTTTTTT. Protein: CASSLGHSTTNEKLFF. The chain joins TRBV5-4 to TRBJ1-4, with D uncertain. V was shortened by 0 bases and J by 0 bases, with 9 bases between the two germline ends. CDR1 and CDR2 from the germline V gene are SGHNT and YYREEE (reference sequence). The CDR3 is 16 residues long. The full variable domain, rest sourced from reference TRBV5-4 and TRBJ1-4, is ETGVTQSPTHLIKTRGQQVTLRCSSQSGHNTVSWYQQALGQGPQFIFQYYREEENGRGNFPPRFSGLQFPNYSSELNVNALELDDSALYLCASSLGHSTTNEKLFFGSGTQLSVL.

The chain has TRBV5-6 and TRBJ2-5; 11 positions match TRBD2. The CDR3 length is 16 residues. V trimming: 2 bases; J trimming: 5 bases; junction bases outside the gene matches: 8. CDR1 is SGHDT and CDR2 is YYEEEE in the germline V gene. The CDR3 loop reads CASSLDSGRGGETQYF. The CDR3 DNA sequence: TGTGCCAGCAGCTTAGATAGCGGGAGGGGAGGGGAGACCCAGTACTTC.